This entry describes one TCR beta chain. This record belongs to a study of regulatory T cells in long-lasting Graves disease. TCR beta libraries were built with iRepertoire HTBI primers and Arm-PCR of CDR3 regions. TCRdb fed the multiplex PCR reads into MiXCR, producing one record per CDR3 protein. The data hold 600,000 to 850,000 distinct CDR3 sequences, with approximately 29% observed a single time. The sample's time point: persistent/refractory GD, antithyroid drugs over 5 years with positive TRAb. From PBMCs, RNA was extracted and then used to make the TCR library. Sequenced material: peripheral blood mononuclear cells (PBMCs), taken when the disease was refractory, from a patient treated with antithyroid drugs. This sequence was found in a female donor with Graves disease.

The CDR3: CASSRDSLTANYGYTF. CDR3 bases: TGTGCCAGCAGTAGGGACAGCCTTACAGCTAACTATGGCTACACCTTC. The chain couples TRBV6-2 or TRBV6-3 to TRBJ1-2, with TRBD1 matching 7 bases. This CDR3 spans 16 amino acids. In germline, CDR1 is MNHEY, CDR2 SVGEGT. Trimming cost V 5 bases and J 0 bases; bases outside gene matches: 9.